This T cell receptor (beta chain) originates from a study of shared clonotypes between healthy human individuals. Study in general: Each donor's CD8 memory used one plate, CD8 naive two, each CD4 subset three. Overall study findings and caveats: The donor pool, a small one, limited the genetic and exposure-history diversity represented. Investigators expected sequencing depth to affect clonotype sharing among donors.

Comment on this clone: As yet, its antigen is unknown.

CDR1 and CDR2 from the germline V gene are SGHAT and FQDESV (reference sequence). V was pared by 5 bases and J by 4 bases, with 11 bases between. The CDR3 length is 13 residues. Deep was the level used in running the assay. Sequencing was performed with immunoSEQ multiplex PCR; in TCRdb, only in-frame clones are kept and a portion is missing. This sample has fewer than 2.5 million clones; roughly 93% occur once, and the top ten carry about 0.38%. Material for sequencing was naive CD4+ T cells from PBMCs. Indicated subset: CD45RA+ positively selected. This rearrangement joins TRBV11-1 to TRBJ2-5, with D perhaps being TRBD1 or TRBD2 (5 bases each). The sequence came from a man younger than 35 in good health. Some clones in this sample may be carry-over from other donors' samples. CDR3 loop: CASSVARGETQYF. The CDR3 DNA reads TGTGCCAGCAGCGTGGCGAGGGGAGAGACCCAGTACTTC.